This paragraph reports one T cell receptor beta chain. Sequencing used immunoSEQ multiplex PCR; TCRdb keeps in-frame clones, though not all of them. The table has 50,000 to 60,000 clones, about nine tenths seen once. The entry originates in a study of T cell changes during pregnancy in multiple sclerosis. This clonotype originated in a female donor with multiple sclerosis, enrolled in a pregnancy study. Here the sequenced sample was CD4+ T cells from peripheral blood mononuclear cells, taken in the first trimester of pregnancy.

The CDR3 protein is CASSDNRVGWWNEQYF. CDR3 nucleotides: TGTGCCAGCAGCGATAACAGGGTGGGATGGTGGAACGAGCAGTACTTC. The V and J genes are TRBV5-8 and TRBJ2-7, with D possibly matching TRBD1 (6 bases). Trimming shortened V by 4 bases and J by 5 bases, and 22 bases separated the two germline ends. Germline V gives CDR1 SGHTS, CDR2 YDEGEE. The CDR3 extends over 16 amino acids. Full variable domain (outside the CDR3, taken from reference TRBV5-8 and TRBJ2-7): EAGVTQSPTHLIKTRGQQATLRCSPISGHTSVYWYQQALGLGLQFLLWYDEGEERNRGNFPPRFSGRQFPNYSSELNVNALELEDSALYLCASSDNRVGWWNEQYFGPGTRLTVT.